This note documents a single T cell receptor beta chain sequence. Its cognate antigen is unknown. Assay used: immunoSEQ multiplex PCR; TCRdb lists only in-frame clones, some missing. Here the sample spans approximately 25,000 clones, 82% being singletons. This record belongs to a study of a mutant IDH1 vaccine in newly diagnosed glioma. Study at large: Once 4-6 weeks had passed after radiotherapy alone, vaccination started, or it started with temozolomide cycles. Most patients had radiochemotherapy with temozolomide before enrollment; others had one alone. Study outcomes and limitations: Immune responses induced by vaccination arose in about 93% of the patients.

The sample's time point: week 47, end of study. A single vaccine dose contained 300 ug of mutant IDH1 20-mer peptide, and topical imiquimod was used with it. Each patient was administered eight vaccinations, scheduled in weeks 1, 3, 5, 7, 11, 15, 19 and 23. Germline trimming cut 3 bases from V and 0 bases from J; bases unmatched to any gene: 4. CDR3 length: 15 amino acids. From germline, CDR1 is GTSNPN and CDR2 SVGIG (reference sequence). This material consisted of PBMCs, taken from a glioma patient whose treatment included an IDH1 peptide vaccine. This rearrangement joins TRBV30 to TRBJ1-4; 7 positions match TRBD1. The receptor was isolated from a man aged 40-55 years with glioma. Some clones in this sample may be carry-over from other donors' samples. In DNA, the CDR3 is TGTGCCTGGAGCCGGGACAGATCAACTAATGAAAAACTGTTTTTT. Protein sequence: CAWSRDRSTNEKLFF.